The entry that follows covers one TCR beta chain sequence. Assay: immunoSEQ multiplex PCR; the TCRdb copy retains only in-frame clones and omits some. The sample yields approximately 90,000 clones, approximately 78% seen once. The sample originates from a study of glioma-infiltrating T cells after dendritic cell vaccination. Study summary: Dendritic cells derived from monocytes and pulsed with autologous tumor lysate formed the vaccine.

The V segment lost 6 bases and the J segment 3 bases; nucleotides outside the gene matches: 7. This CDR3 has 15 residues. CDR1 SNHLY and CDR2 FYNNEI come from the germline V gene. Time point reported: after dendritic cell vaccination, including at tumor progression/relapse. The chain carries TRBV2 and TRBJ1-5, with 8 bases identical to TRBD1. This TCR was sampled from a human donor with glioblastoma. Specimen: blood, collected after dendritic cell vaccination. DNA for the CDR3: TGTGCCAGCAGACGGACAGGGACAAACAATCAGCCCCAGCATTTT. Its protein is CASRRTGTNNQPQHF.